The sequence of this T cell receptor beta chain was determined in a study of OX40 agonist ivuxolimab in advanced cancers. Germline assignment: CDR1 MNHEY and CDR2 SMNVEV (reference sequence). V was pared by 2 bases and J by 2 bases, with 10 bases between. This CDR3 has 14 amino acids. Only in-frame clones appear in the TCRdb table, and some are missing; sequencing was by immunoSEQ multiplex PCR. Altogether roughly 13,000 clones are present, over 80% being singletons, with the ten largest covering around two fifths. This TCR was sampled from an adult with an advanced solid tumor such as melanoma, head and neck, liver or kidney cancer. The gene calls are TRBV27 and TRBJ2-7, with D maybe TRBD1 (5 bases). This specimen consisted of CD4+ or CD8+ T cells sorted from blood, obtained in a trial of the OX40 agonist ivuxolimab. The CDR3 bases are TGTGCCAGCAGTTTACATACGACAGCCTACGAGCAGTACTTC. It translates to CASSLHTTAYEQYF.